The next 23 T cell receptor beta chains were all read from a single sample in a study of blood T cell repertoires in COVID-19. The method was immunoSEQ multiplex PCR; TCRdb's version includes in-frame clones alone and lacks a portion of them. The table has roughly 74,000 clones, about 90% seen once; the top ten hold roughly 2.1%. Sequencing was carried out using peripheral blood. These receptors all stem from an elderly woman with active or convalescent COVID-19.

CDR3 sequence reads: CSVGWTGGDTEAFF. In DNA form, the CDR3 reads TGCAGCGTTGGATGGACAGGGGGAGACACTGAAGCTTTCTTT. This rearrangement joins TRBV29-1 to TRBJ1-1; 10 bases agree with TRBD1. V dropped 4 bases and J dropped 3; count of bases not matched to a gene: 5. Germline V CDR1 and CDR2: SQVTM, ANQGSEA. The CDR3 is 14 amino acids.

The chain uses TRBV5-1 and TRBJ2-5, with TRBD2 identical over 12 bases. The CDR3 consists of 16 residues. Per the germline V gene, CDR1 is SGHRS and CDR2 is YFSETQ. V trimming: 0 bases; J trimming: 2 bases; junction bases outside the gene matches: 2. CDR3 region: CASSLALAGGQETQYF. The CDR3 bases are TGCGCCAGCAGCTTGGCACTAGCGGGAGGACAAGAGACCCAGTACTTC.

The chain joins TRBV21-1 to TRBJ2-3; the D call TRBD2 from the table was never checked on the DNA. TRBV21-1 is annotated as a pseudogene. This CDR3 is built from 18 residues. CDR3 residues: CASSKERGHPCNTDTQYF. The CDR3 nucleotides are TGTGCCAGCAGCAAAGAGCGGGGGCATCCCTGTAACACAGATACGCAGTATTTT.

The chain joins TRBV4-3 to TRBJ2-7, with 8 bases aligning to TRBD1. CDR3 length: 14 residues. Germline assignment: CDR1 LGHNA and CDR2 YSLEER. V lost 6 bases, J lost 4 bases, and 8 bases stayed unmatched. The CDR3 loop is CASRPDRGSYEQYF. CDR3 in DNA: TGCGCCAGCAGGCCCGACAGGGGCTCGTACGAGCAGTACTTC.

This clone has just one count. This chain links TRBV6-5 with TRBJ2-7; a possible D gene is TRBD2 (6 bases). The CDR3 is made up of 16 amino acids. V was clipped by 2 bases and J by 1 base, with 15 bases between them. Germline V lookup: CDR1 MNHEY, CDR2 SVGAGI. The CDR3 DNA follows: TGTGCCAGCAGTTACCGACAGCGGAGGGATTCCTACGAGCAGTACTTC. Amino acids: CASSYRQRRDSYEQYF.

The chain links TRBV2 to TRBJ2-2, with D maybe TRBD1 (5 bases). V gave up 7 bases and J gave up 8 bases, with 14 bases separating them. The CDR3 has 13 residues. Germline V gene lookup returns CDR1 SNHLY and CDR2 FYNNEI. The CDR3 bases are TGTGCCAGCAAGGAAACAGGCCGGGGGGAGCTGTTTTTT. The encoded protein is CASKETGRGELFF.

The chain uses TRBV29-1 and TRBJ1-2; D is possibly TRBD1 (6 bases). The ends were cut back, 6 bases at V and 0 bases at J, with 14 bases in the middle. Germline V lookup: CDR1 SQVTM, CDR2 ANQGSEA. The CDR3 consists of 14 residues. The CDR3: CSVEPRGTNYGYTF. The CDR3 region has the DNA TGCAGCGTCGAACCCAGGGGTACTAACTATGGCTACACCTTC. Complete variable domain (other parts from reference TRBV29-1 and TRBJ1-2): SAVISQKPSRDICQRGTSLTIQCQVDSQVTMMFWYRQQPGQSLTLIATANQGSEATYESGFVIDKFPISRPNLTFSTLTVSNMSPEDSSIYLCSVEPRGTNYGYTFGSGTRLTVV.

This rearrangement joins TRBV29-1 to TRBJ1-2, with D possibly TRBD1 on 6 matching bases. The CDR3 is 12 amino acids. Trimming removed 3 bases from V and 8 bases from J, with 13 bases in between. The germline gives CDR1 SQVTM, CDR2 ANQGSEA. This chain's CDR3 is CSVDGRGQGYTF. The CDR3 DNA reads as TGCAGCGTTGACGGCAGGGGCCAGGGCTACACCTTC.

In regard to this clone: The sample has other DNA sequences that encode this CDR3 too. The genes are TRBV29-1 and TRBJ2-3, with 15 bases aligning to TRBD2. This CDR3 contains 15 residues. J gave up 3 bases and V 6 bases, and 4 bases lay outside the gene matches. Germline CDR1 is SQVTM and CDR2 is ANQGSEA. The CDR3 sequence: CSVTGLAGGTDTQYF. The CDR3 region has the DNA TGCAGCGTCACGGGACTAGCGGGAGGAACAGATACGCAGTATTTT.

This chain joins TRBV4-1 and TRBJ2-1; D is perhaps TRBD2 (7 bases). This CDR3 is built from 17 residues. Trimming took 4 bases from V and 2 from J, leaving 18 bases between them. The germline V gene has CDR1 MGHRA and CDR2 YSYEKL. CDR3 nucleotide sequence: TGCGCCAGCAGCCGGATCGGGGGGCGCGGCCCCTACAATGAGCAGTTCTTC. Its translation is CASSRIGGRGPYNEQFF.

The chain combines TRBV12-3 or TRBV12-4 with TRBJ2-2; D unresolved. Trimming took 6 bases from V and 11 from J, leaving 10 bases between them. The CDR3 is 11 residues long. This CDR3 reads CASSPFPELFF. For the CDR3, the DNA is TGTGCCAGCAGCCCTTTCCCTGAGCTGTTTTTT.

This chain connects TRBV24-1 to TRBJ2-1; 11 bases fit TRBD2. V lost 10 bases, J lost 8 bases, and 9 bases stayed unmatched. Germline loops: CDR1 KGHDR, CDR2 SFDVKD. This CDR3 has 14 amino acids. DNA of the CDR3: TGTGCCACTGTAGCGGGAGGGCCTCTGGATGAGCAGTTCTTC. This codes for CATVAGGPLDEQFF.

The rearrangement joins TRBV10-1 to TRBJ2-7, with 7 bases lining up with TRBD2. The junction had 5 bases not matched to a gene; V was cut back by 4 bases and J by 2 bases. CDR1 is WNHNN and CDR2 is SYGVQD in the germline V gene (reference sequence). The CDR3 runs to 14 residues. The CDR3 sequence is CASSAGGKPYEQYF. As DNA, the CDR3 is TGCGCCAGCAGTGCGGGGGGAAAACCCTACGAGCAGTACTTC.

CDR3 protein: CASSQKGGLARGAFF. Here the CDR3 DNA reads TGTGCCAGCAGCCAAAAAGGGGGACTAGCCAGGGGAGCTTTCTTT. The chain joins TRBV3-1 (or the pseudogene TRBV3-2) to TRBJ1-1; tentatively, D is TRBD1 (6 bases). Germline-derived CDR1 and CDR2 are LGHDT and YNNKEL (reference sequence). This CDR3 is built from 15 residues. V was pared by 2 bases and J by 10 bases, with 20 bases between.

The chain employs TRBV4-3 and TRBJ2-3; 8 positions match TRBD2. Germline V gene data show CDR1 as LGHNA and CDR2 as YSLEER. The CDR3 consists of 17 residues. V shed 4 bases and J 0 bases; nucleotides not matched to a gene: 9. CDR3 sequence (DNA): TGCGCCAGCAGCCGATCGACTAGCGCCACGAGCACAGATACGCAGTATTTT. The encoded protein is CASSRSTSATSTDTQYF.

The CDR3 DNA reads as TGTGCCAGCAGCTTATTTCAGGGCTACGAGCAGTACTTC. It specifies CASSLFQGYEQYF. The chain combines TRBV7-3 with TRBJ2-7, with D maybe TRBD1 (5 bases). The germline V gene encodes CDR1 SGHTA and CDR2 FQGTGA. The V end was cut by 2 bases, the J end by 3 bases, with 8 bases between. The CDR3 runs 13 residues.

This chain connects TRBV27 to TRBJ2-1, with D possibly TRBD1 on 6 matching bases. Germline CDR1 reads MNHEY; CDR2 reads SMNVEV (reference sequence). The CDR3 covers 14 residues. V was pared by 3 bases and J by 3 bases, with 9 bases between. As DNA, the CDR3 is TGTGCCAGCAGTTTCACAGGGAACTACAATGAGCAGTTCTTC. This gives the protein CASSFTGNYNEQFF.

This clone was seen only once. The sample contains more than one DNA sequence encoding this CDR3. The V and J genes are TRBV6-5 and TRBJ2-7, with TRBD1 matching 9 bases. Germline loops: CDR1 MNHEY, CDR2 SVGAGI. The CDR3 is 14 amino acids. The ends lost 6 bases at V and 0 bases at J; junction bases unmatched: 3. CDR3 nucleotides: TGTGCCAGCAGCCCGGGACAGGGCTCCTACGAGCAGTACTTC. Protein product: CASSPGQGSYEQYF.

The V and J genes are TRBV11-2 and TRBJ2-1, with TRBD2 matching 7 bases. The CDR3 has 14 amino acids. The ends lost 1 base at V and 7 bases at J; junction bases unmatched: 4. The germline V gene encodes CDR1 SGHAT and CDR2 FQNNGV. The CDR3 here is CASSLGASGNEQFF. The CDR3, as DNA: TGTGCCAGCAGCTTAGGGGCTAGCGGTAATGAGCAGTTCTTC.

CDR3 coding DNA: TGTGCCAGCAGCCTGCGGGGACAGGGCCAGCCCCAGCATTTT. The encoded protein is CASSLRGQGQPQHF. The chain combines TRBV6-2 or TRBV6-3 with TRBJ1-5, with 9 nucleotides matching TRBD1. This CDR3 comprises 14 residues. J was trimmed by 7 bases and V by 6 bases; bases with no gene match: 7. CDR1 and CDR2 from the germline V gene are MNHEY and SVGEGT.

The chain couples TRBV7-5 to TRBJ2-7; TRBD1 was called by the table and not checked on the DNA. TRBV7-5 counts as a pseudogene. This CDR3 comprises 15 residues. In DNA form, the CDR3 reads TGTGCCAGAAGCACCCGGGACAGGACTTCTGACGAGCAGTACTTC. Translating gives CARSTRDRTSDEQYF.

The chain combines TRBV11-2 with TRBJ2-1; TRBD2 agrees at 10 bases. This CDR3 spans 15 amino acids. Germline-derived CDR1 and CDR2 are SGHAT and FQNNGV. The ends lost 4 bases at V and 6 bases at J; junction bases unmatched: 6. In DNA form, the CDR3 reads TGTGCCAGCAGCTCCCTACTAGCGGGGCTCAATGAGCAGTTCTTC. It codes for CASSSLLAGLNEQFF. Variable domain in full (rest from reference TRBV11-2 and TRBJ2-1): EAGVAQSPRYKIIEKRQSVAFWCNPISGHATLYWYQQILGQGPKLLIQFQNNGVVDDSQLPKDRFSAERLKGVDSTLKIQPAKLEDSAVYLCASSSLLAGLNEQFFGPGTRLTVL.

The chain joins TRBV19 to TRBJ1-2; 8 nucleotides line up with TRBD1. V shed 2 bases and J 3 bases; nucleotides not matched to a gene: 2. CDR3 length: 14 residues. The V gene's germline CDR1 is LNHDA and CDR2 SQIVND (reference sequence). This chain's CDR3 is CASSIQGAYYGYTF. The CDR3 DNA reads TGTGCCAGTAGTATACAGGGGGCTTACTATGGCTACACCTTC.